This TCR beta chain was identified in a study of CD8 T cells in Susac syndrome. Overall study findings and caveats: The authors acknowledged that the study's TCR sequencing and HLA analysis involved relatively few individuals. The total CD8+ repertoires contained 15 to 20 Susac-specific public clones, and the CD8+ TEMRA repertoires contained about 5.

The V end was cut by 0 bases, the J end by 5 bases, with 8 bases between. Per the germline V gene, CDR1 is MNHEY and CDR2 is SVGAGI. The CDR3 is made up of 13 amino acids. Random hexamers primed reverse transcription of 0.5 to 1 ug RNA. A multiplex approach, immunoSEQ multiplex PCR, amplified TCR beta CDR3 across 54 Vbeta and 13 Jbeta. Using its own MiXCR run on the immunoSEQ multiplex PCR reads, TCRdb lists one record per CDR3 protein. The data show about 130,000 distinct CDR3 sequences, over 90% seen once. A remark on this clonotype: No antigen is known for it.

The chain uses TRBV6-5 and TRBJ2-7; no clear D gene. The clonotype originates from a human donor with Susac syndrome. Sequencing was performed on CD8+ T cells from PBMCs. The CDR3 nucleotides read TGTGCCAGCAGTTACTCTAGAATCAACGAGCAGTACTTC. Its protein product is CASSYSRINEQYF.